The 6 T cell receptor beta chains below come from one sample, sequenced in a study of T-cell reconstitution after alpha-beta-depleted transplantation in children. Library preparation (for TCRbeta) was performed with unique molecular identifiers. From the PCR reads, TCRdb called clonotypes with MiXCR, one entry per CDR3 protein. This sample yields 440,000 or so distinct CDR3 sequences, of which 43% are seen a single time; approximately 30% belongs to the top ten. Sequenced material: PBMCs, taken before TCRalphabeta/CD19-depleted stem cell transplant. All receptors derive from a girl under 10 years old with aplastic anemia, due to receive a stem cell transplant.

This clonotype was recorded many times. The chain combines TRBV5-1 with TRBJ2-1; 7 positions match TRBD2. With V trimmed by 1 base and J by 9 bases, 7 bases remained unmatched. The CDR3 is 14 residues long. Germline V CDR1 and CDR2: SGHRS, YFSETQ. DNA for the CDR3: TGCGCCAGCAGCTTGCTAAACTCGGGGGGTGAGCAGTTCTTC. It codes for CASSLLNSGGEQFF.

V gene TRBV6-1 combines with J gene TRBJ2-1; TRBD2 matches at 12 bases. Losses at the gene ends were 7 bases for V and 7 bases for J; bases not matched to a gene: 5. The CDR3 has 14 residues. In germline, CDR1 is MNHNS, CDR2 SASEGT. The CDR3, as DNA: TGTGCCAGCACTGATGGACTAGCGGGAAATGAGCAGTTCTTC. Protein product: CASTDGLAGNEQFF.

This chain joins TRBV29-1 and TRBJ2-5; the D gene is possibly TRBD1 (6 bases). This CDR3 is built from 13 residues. The V gene's germline CDR1 is SQVTM and CDR2 ANQGSEA. Trimming removed 0 bases at V and 1 base at J, with 6 bases between. The DNA for the CDR3 is TGCAGCGTTGAAGAGGGGGCCCAAGAGACCCAGTACTTC. The encoded protein is CSVEEGAQETQYF. Using reference TRBV29-1 and TRBJ2-5 for the parts outside the CDR3, the full variable domain is SAVISQKPSRDICQRGTSLTIQCQVDSQVTMMFWYRQQPGQSLTLIATANQGSEATYESGFVIDKFPISRPNLTFSTLTVSNMSPEDSSIYLCSVEEGAQETQYFGPGTRLLVL.

This clonotype was seen only a few times. The rearrangement joins TRBV18 to TRBJ2-1, with 8 bases aligning to TRBD2. Germline V gene sequence: CDR1 KGHSH, CDR2 LQKENI. The ends lost 1 base at V and 3 bases at J; junction bases unmatched: 5. CDR3 size: 16 residues. In DNA, the CDR3 is TGTGCCAGCTCACCACATGTAGCGGGAAACTACAATGAGCAGTTCTTC. It translates to CASSPHVAGNYNEQFF.

This clonotype was seen many times. The V and J genes are TRBV12-3 or TRBV12-4 and TRBJ2-7; perhaps TRBD2 as D (6 bases). The CDR3 totals 14 residues. Trimming took 3 bases from V and 11 from J, leaving 20 bases between them. CDR3 residues: CASSLYSGALGEYF. The CDR3 nucleotides are TGTGCCAGCAGTTTGTACTCGGGAGCTCTAGGGGAGTACTTC.

The J gene is TRBJ2-6, the V gene TRBV7-6; D unresolved. V shed 5 bases and J shed 0 bases, with 11 bases lying between them. This CDR3 contains 16 residues. Germline loops: CDR1 SGHVS, CDR2 FNYEAQ. In DNA, the CDR3 is TGTGCCAGCAGCCCCGTGGTTCGCTCTGGGGCCAACGTCCTGACTTTC. This gives the protein CASSPVVRSGANVLTF. Complete variable domain (other parts from reference TRBV7-6 and TRBJ2-6): GAGVSQSPRYKVTKRGQDVALRCDPISGHVSLYWYRQALGQGPEFLTYFNYEAQQDKSGLPNDRFSAERPEGSISTLTIQRTEQRDSAMYRCASSPVVRSGANVLTFGAGSRLTVL.